This TCR beta chain was found in a study of control samples from healthy donors and cancer patients (dated by TCRdb to between 2020 and 2021). Library prep was done by the immunoSEQ multiplex PCR assay. The immuneACCESS repertoire file appears here via TCRdb, limited to in-frame rearrangements. These files lack a portion of the clones; in checked studies, under half of the deficit traces to unresolved V genes, and the cause of the others is not known. The sample has 150,000 or so clones on record, about nine tenths of them singletons. The ten largest account for less than 7% of the sample. Inclusive of the bounding cysteine and phenylalanine, the CDR3 is 15 residues long. CDR3 DNA only is kept here, 45 bases in frame from base 1. V is cut by 5 bases and J by 0 bases, and the space between the germline ends is 12 bases. The germline V gene (reference sequence) specifies PRHDT as CDR1 and FYEKMQ as CDR2.

Concerning this clone itself: Its antigen has not been determined. Per-nucleotide qualities are absent, and no much larger clonotype sits a single base away.

The receptor was isolated from a man between 18 and 35 years old in good health. Sequences were obtained from blood. This sequence uses TRBV13 and TRBJ2-3, and the D gene may be TRBD2, 6 bases matching. The base sequence is TGTGCCAGCAGCCATAGCGGACGAAGCACAGATACGCAGTATTTT. Its translation is CASSHSGRSTDTQYF.